The next 19 T cell receptor beta chains were all read from a single sample in a study of T cell responses to AZD1222 COVID-19 vaccine. This table comes from immunoSEQ multiplex PCR, and its TCRdb copy is limited to in-frame clones, with some not included. The sample gives nearly 110,000 clones, about 90% of which show up once; approximately 8.2% is in the top ten. The source material was peripheral blood, sampled 28 days after the second AZD1222 dose. These TCRs come from an adult who received the AZD1222 COVID-19 vaccine.

This chain links TRBV7-2 with TRBJ1-5; D is unclear. The CDR3 has 15 amino acids. V was cut by 4 bases and J by 5 bases, with 15 bases left in between. Per germline, CDR1 SGHTA and CDR2 FQGNSA. Written as DNA, the CDR3 is TGTGCCAGCAGCTCCTCCCCCACCTTTGATCAGCCCCAGCATTTT. Translation: CASSSSPTFDQPQHF.

This clone was seen a handful of times. The same CDR3 arises from other DNA sequences in this sample as well. The chain combines TRBV6-1 with TRBJ2-7; 11 bases are shared with TRBD2. The CDR3 loop spans 15 amino acids. V lost 2 bases to trimming and J lost 0 bases; unmatched junction nucleotides: 0. Germline V gene data show CDR1 as MNHNS and CDR2 as SASEGT. In DNA form, the CDR3 reads TGTGCCAGCAGTGAACTAGCGGGGGGCTCCTACGAGCAGTACTTC. Translating it yields CASSELAGGSYEQYF.

V and J are TRBV6-1 and TRBJ2-3; no clear D gene. Germline assignment: CDR1 MNHNS and CDR2 SASEGT. Trimming took 8 bases from V and 3 from J, leaving 12 bases between them. This CDR3 has 13 amino acids. The CDR3 nucleotides are TGTGCCAGCCACTCGGGCGTTACAGATACGCAGTATTTT. It yields the protein CASHSGVTDTQYF.

This clone has a single count. This sequence joins TRBV20-1 and TRBJ2-3; D unclear. This CDR3 spans 11 amino acids. Germline assignment: CDR1 DFQATT and CDR2 SNEGSKA (reference sequence). Trimming took 3 bases from V and 2 from J, leaving 3 bases between them. The CDR3 loop reads CSASNTDTQYF. The CDR3 DNA follows: TGCAGTGCTAGTAACACAGATACGCAGTATTTT.

This chain links TRBV3-1 (or the pseudogene TRBV3-2) with TRBJ1-5; D gene uncertain. CDR1 is LGHDT and CDR2 is YNNKEL in the germline V gene (reference sequence). The CDR3 covers 13 residues. V dropped 1 base and J dropped 4 bases, with 5 bases sitting between them. CDR3 in DNA: TGTGCCAGCAGCCAAGTCTCAAATCAGCCCCAGCATTTT. This gives the protein CASSQVSNQPQHF.

This sequence joins TRBV11-2 and TRBJ2-4; D uncertain. The CDR3 totals 16 residues. Germline CDR1 SGHAT, CDR2 FQNNGV. The V end lost 2 bases, the J end lost 0 bases, and 11 bases lay between the germline ends. In DNA, the CDR3 is TGTGCCAGCAGCTTATCAGCAGGAATAGCCAAAAACATTCAGTACTTC. This sequence encodes CASSLSAGIAKNIQYF.

This rearrangement joins TRBV7-9 to TRBJ2-5; the D gene is possibly TRBD2 (6 bases). Trimming cost V 5 bases and J 0 bases, with 16 bases left between them. Germline CDR1 reads SEHNR; CDR2 reads FQNEAQ (reference sequence). There are 16 residues in the CDR3. The DNA for the CDR3 is TGTGCCAGCAGCCGACCCCTCCGGGGGTACCAAGAGACCCAGTACTTC. Encoded protein: CASSRPLRGYQETQYF.

The chain joins TRBV19 to TRBJ1-2; D ambiguous. V shed 3 bases and J shed 4 bases, with 9 bases lying between them. CDR3 length: 13 residues. Germline loops: CDR1 LNHDA, CDR2 SQIVND (reference sequence). The CDR3: CASSMVDTYGYTF. As DNA, the CDR3 is TGTGCCAGTAGTATGGTGGATACCTATGGCTACACCTTC.

This CDR3 is CASSAQAGGYTDTQYF. In nucleotides, the CDR3 is TGTGCCAGCAGCGCCCAAGCGGGGGGATACACAGATACGCAGTATTTT. This chain links TRBV9 with TRBJ2-3; TRBD2 agrees at 9 bases. The CDR3 spans 16 residues. Trimming at V came to 3 bases and at J to 2 bases, leaving 7 bases not matched to a gene. Germline CDR1 is SGDLS and CDR2 is YYNGEE.

The rearrangement links TRBV4-1 to TRBJ2-5; either TRBD1 or TRBD2 may supply D (5 bases each). Trimming shortened V by 1 base and J by 2 bases, and 20 bases separated the two germline ends. CDR3 length: 18 amino acids. Per germline, CDR1 MGHRA and CDR2 YSYEKL. The chain's CDR3 is CASSQALLGAGPQETQYF. In DNA, the CDR3 is TGCGCCAGCAGCCAAGCCCTTCTCGGGGCGGGCCCTCAAGAGACCCAGTACTTC.

This clone has just one count. The chain joins TRBV7-2 to TRBJ2-1, with D hard to call. The V gene's germline CDR1 is SGHTA and CDR2 FQGNSA. Trimming cost V 2 bases and J 6 bases, with 11 bases left between them. The CDR3 length is 14 residues. This CDR3 is CASSLLVFSNEQFF. CDR3 DNA sequence: TGTGCCAGCAGCTTATTGGTCTTTTCCAATGAGCAGTTCTTC.

This chain links TRBV12-5 with TRBJ1-1; 9 bases align to TRBD1. V was clipped by 3 bases and J by 8 bases; unmatched bases: 1. The CDR3 length is 12 residues. Germline-derived CDR1 and CDR2 are LGHNT and FRNRAP. CDR3 region: CASGFDRGEAFF. In nucleotides, the CDR3 is TGTGCTAGTGGTTTTGACAGGGGGGAAGCTTTCTTT.

The J gene is TRBJ2-2, the V gene TRBV6-4; D is unclear. V shed 4 bases and J shed 2 bases, with 8 bases lying between them. Germline V lookup: CDR1 MRHNA, CDR2 SNTAGT. This CDR3 contains 14 residues. As DNA, the CDR3 is TGTGCCAGCAGTGGAGATGAAAACACCGGGGAGCTGTTTTTT. Protein product: CASSGDENTGELFF.

The rearrangement joins TRBV3-1 (or the pseudogene TRBV3-2) to TRBJ1-2; no clear D gene. V was shortened by 11 bases and J by 7 bases, with 8 bases between the two germline ends. Germline V gives CDR1 LGHDT, CDR2 YNNKEL (reference sequence). The CDR3 extends over 9 amino acids. The CDR3 coding sequence is TGTGCCTCCGAGGGTGGCTACACCTTC. Translated: CASEGGYTF.

J is TRBJ1-1 and V is TRBV29-1; D is undetermined. There are 13 residues in the CDR3. Trimming left V 7 bases short and J 0 bases short, with 12 bases between. Looked up from germline, CDR1 is SQVTM and CDR2 is ANQGSEA. The CDR3 protein is CSAARTMNTEAFF. In DNA, the CDR3 is TGCAGCGCCGCCCGCACCATGAACACTGAAGCTTTCTTT.

The genes are TRBV19 and TRBJ1-2, with 9 bases matching TRBD1. Germline trimming cut 6 bases from V and 8 bases from J; bases unmatched to any gene: 13. The CDR3 runs 15 residues. The germline V gene encodes CDR1 LNHDA and CDR2 SQIVND (reference sequence). The chain's CDR3 is CASRLEGQGLRGYTF. CDR3 nucleotides: TGTGCCAGTAGGTTGGAGGGACAGGGATTGAGAGGCTACACCTTC.

The chain links TRBV27 to TRBJ2-7; D is uncertain. The CDR3 consists of 17 residues. The V gene lost 5 bases and the J gene lost 0 bases, with 20 bases spanning the gap. Looked up from germline, CDR1 is MNHEY and CDR2 is SMNVEV (reference sequence). This chain's CDR3 is CASSPHFLQINSYEQYF. As DNA, the CDR3 is TGTGCCAGCAGTCCCCACTTTCTACAGATAAACTCCTACGAGCAGTACTTC.

The V gene is TRBV6-5, the J gene TRBJ1-1; D not resolved. The CDR3 has 14 amino acids. Per germline, CDR1 MNHEY and CDR2 SVGAGI. Trimming cost V 0 bases and J 1 base, with 6 bases left between them. The CDR3 is CASSYSGENTEAFF. CDR3 DNA sequence: TGTGCCAGCAGTTACTCGGGCGAGAACACTGAAGCTTTCTTT.

This chain joins TRBV5-1 and TRBJ1-5; D is unresolved. The CDR3 is 16 amino acids. Germline CDR1 is SGHRS and CDR2 is YFSETQ. V was trimmed by 1 base and J by 3 bases, leaving 14 bases between them. CDR3 coding DNA: TGCGCCAGCAGCTTGACGTCCCCCTCGCACAATCAGCCCCAGCATTTT. This sequence encodes CASSLTSPSHNQPQHF.